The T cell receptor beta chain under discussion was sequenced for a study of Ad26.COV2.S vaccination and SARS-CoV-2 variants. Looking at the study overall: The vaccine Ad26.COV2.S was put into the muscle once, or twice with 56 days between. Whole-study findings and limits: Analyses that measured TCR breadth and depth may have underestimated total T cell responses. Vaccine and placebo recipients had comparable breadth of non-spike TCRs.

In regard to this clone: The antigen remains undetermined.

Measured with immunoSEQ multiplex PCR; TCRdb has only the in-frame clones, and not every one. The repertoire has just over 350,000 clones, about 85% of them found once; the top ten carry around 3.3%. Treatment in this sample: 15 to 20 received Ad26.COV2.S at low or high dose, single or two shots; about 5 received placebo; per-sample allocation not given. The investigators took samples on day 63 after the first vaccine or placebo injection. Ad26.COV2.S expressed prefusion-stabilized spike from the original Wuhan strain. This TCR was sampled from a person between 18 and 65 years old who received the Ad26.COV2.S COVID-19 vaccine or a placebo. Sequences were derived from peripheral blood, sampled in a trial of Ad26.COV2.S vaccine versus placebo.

The chain's CDR3 is CATSDRGQGSPNTGELFF. The CDR3 DNA sequence: TGTGCCACCAGTGACCGGGGACAGGGCTCCCCAAACACCGGGGAGCTGTTTTTT. The chain has TRBV24-1 and TRBJ2-2, with TRBD1 identical over 9 bases. Per the germline V gene, CDR1 is KGHDR and CDR2 is SFDVKD. V shed 4 bases, J shed 2 bases, and the junction held 10 bases outside the gene matches. CDR3 length: 18 amino acids.